Following are 9 T cell receptor beta chains from one sample sequenced in a study of prognosis after radiotherapy for stage I lung cancer (TCRdb year 2021). TCRdb names Illumina HiSeq 3000 as the instrument used. Two rounds of multiplex PCR on genomic DNA were used to amplify the TCR beta CDR3 region. The first PCR round used primers specific to each TRBV and TRBJ gene, and the primer sequences were filed in Chinese patent CN105087789A. Using fastp trimming at Q25 and MiXCR clonotype assembly, TCRdb reanalyzed the public sequencing data and kept in-frame beta chains. Each CDR3 protein appears once, grouped with its most common genes and DNA. The sample has 45,000 to 60,000 distinct CDR3 sequences on record, about a third of them singletons. The leading ten clones occupy about a tenth of the sample. The specimen was PBMCs, collected before or after stereotactic body radiation therapy (not recorded which). Every receptor here comes from a donor aged 50 or older with non-small cell lung cancer.

This clonotype was seen many times. The rearrangement joins TRBV5-1 to TRBJ2-3, with D tentatively TRBD2 (6 bases). V was clipped by 0 bases and J by 4 bases, with 12 bases between them. In germline, CDR1 is SGHRS, CDR2 YFSETQ. This CDR3 is built from 15 residues. CDR3 nucleotide sequence: TGCGCCAGCAGCTTGGGCGGGGCCCCGGCAGATACGCAGTATTTT. It encodes CASSLGGAPADTQYF.

As regards this clonotype: A much larger clone sits a single nucleotide away, making a read error possible. The chain couples TRBV2 to TRBJ2-2; D gene ambiguous. With 7 bases removed from V and 6 bases from J, the gap between germline ends came to 9 bases. The CDR3 is 12 amino acids. Germline-derived CDR1 and CDR2 are SNHLY and FYNNEI. Written as DNA, the CDR3 is TGTGCCAGCACCTCCAACGCCGGGGAGCTGTTTTTT. It is translated as CASTSNAGELFF.

J is TRBJ1-2 and V is TRBV4-1; D is unresolved. Trimming shortened V by 0 bases and J by 4 bases, and 12 bases separated the two germline ends. The CDR3 contains 15 residues. Germline loops: CDR1 MGHRA, CDR2 YSYEKL. The chain's CDR3 is CASSQDPVAPYGYTF. The CDR3 DNA follows: TGCGCCAGCAGCCAAGATCCTGTCGCCCCCTATGGCTACACCTTC.

The V and J genes are TRBV28 and TRBJ1-2; no clear D. The CDR3 has 13 residues. Trimming stripped 6 bases from V and 4 bases from J, with 12 bases between. Germline V gene data show CDR1 as MDHEN and CDR2 as SYDVKM. The DNA of the CDR3 is TGTGCCAGCAGCTCCAGCTTGGCCTATGGCTACACCTTC. It codes for CASSSSLAYGYTF.

In its sample, this clonotype was seen a few times. Being one base from a much bigger clone, this may be a read error. This chain connects TRBV2 to TRBJ2-5; no firm D call. V was pared by 4 bases and J by 1 base, with 7 bases between. The CDR3 extends over 13 amino acids. CDR1 and CDR2 (germline): SNHLY, FYNNEI. The CDR3 sequence: CASSVTAQETQYF. The CDR3 DNA reads TGTGCCAGCAGTGTCACAGCCCAAGAGACCCAGTACTTC.

This clonotype was recorded many times. The V and J genes are TRBV12-5 and TRBJ2-1; 10 bases align to TRBD2. With 2 bases clipped from V and 7 bases from J, the junction kept 11 bases outside the gene matches. In germline, CDR1 is LGHNT, CDR2 FRNRAP. This CDR3 is built from 17 residues. The CDR3 nucleotides are TGTGCTAGTGGTTTGTCCCCTCTAGCGGGAGTAGGTAATGAGCAGTTCTTC. Protein sequence: CASGLSPLAGVGNEQFF.

This clonotype showed up many times. V and J are TRBV18 and TRBJ2-3; TRBD2 matches at 11 bases. The CDR3 runs to 15 residues. The germline CDR1 and CDR2 sequences are KGHSH and LQKENI. V was pared by 5 bases and J by 4 bases, with 5 bases of the junction left unmatched. In DNA, the CDR3 is TGTGCCAGCTCATTTACTAGCGGGAGTTCAGATACGCAGTATTTT. Translated: CASSFTSGSSDTQYF.

This clonotype came up many times. The rearrangement joins TRBV7-2 to TRBJ2-5; TRBD1 agrees at 7 bases. The junction had 5 bases not matched to a gene; V was cut back by 5 bases and J by 5 bases. Per germline, CDR1 SGHTA and CDR2 FQGNSA. The length of the CDR3 is 13 residues. The CDR3 coding sequence is TGTGCCAGCAGCCCTAGGGGGCCCGAGACCCAGTACTTC. It codes for CASSPRGPETQYF.

This clonotype was seen ten or more times. This chain links TRBV11-2 with TRBJ1-1; D call uncertain. The ends were cut back, 5 bases at V and 10 bases at J, with 14 bases in the middle. There are 12 residues in the CDR3. The V gene's germline CDR1 is SGHAT and CDR2 FQNNGV. Written as DNA, the CDR3 is TGTGCCAGCAGCCCCCTTCTCGGCAGAGCTTTCTTT. Translating gives CASSPLLGRAFF. Full variable domain (outside the CDR3, taken from reference TRBV11-2 and TRBJ1-1): EAGVAQSPRYKIIEKRQSVAFWCNPISGHATLYWYQQILGQGPKLLIQFQNNGVVDDSQLPKDRFSAERLKGVDSTLKIQPAKLEDSAVYLCASSPLLGRAFFGQGTRLTVV.